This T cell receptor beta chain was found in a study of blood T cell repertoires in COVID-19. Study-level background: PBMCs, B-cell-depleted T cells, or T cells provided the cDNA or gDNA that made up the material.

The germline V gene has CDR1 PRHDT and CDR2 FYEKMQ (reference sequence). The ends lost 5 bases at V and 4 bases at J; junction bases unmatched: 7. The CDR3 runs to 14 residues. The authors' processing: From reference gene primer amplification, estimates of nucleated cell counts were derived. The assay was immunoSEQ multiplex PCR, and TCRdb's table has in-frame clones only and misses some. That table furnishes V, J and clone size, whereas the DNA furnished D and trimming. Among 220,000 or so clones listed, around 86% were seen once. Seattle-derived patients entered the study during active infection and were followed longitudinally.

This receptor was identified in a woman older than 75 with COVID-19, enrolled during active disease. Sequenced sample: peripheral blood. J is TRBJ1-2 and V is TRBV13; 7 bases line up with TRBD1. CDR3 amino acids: CASSQGGRVYGYTF. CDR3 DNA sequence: TGTGCCAGCAGCCAGGGGGGCAGGGTCTATGGCTACACCTTC.